The 4 T cell receptor beta chains given below trace back to one sample, sequenced in a study of T cells in Graves' hyperthyroidism and ophthalmopathy. Amplification yielded TCR beta CDR3 regions, with RNA transcripts as the source. Researchers ran a first-round RT-PCR on the TCR CDR3 using the HTBI primer set. MiXCR was run by TCRdb on the multiplex PCR reads, yielding one entry per CDR3 protein. The sample has some 600,000 distinct CDR3 sequences; around 45% are singletons. The source material was peripheral blood or thyroid tissue (not recorded which). The origin of the receptors is a woman between 18 and 29 years old with Graves' hyperthyroidism.

A single count supports this clonotype. The gene calls are TRBV10-3 and TRBJ2-3; no clear D gene. Germline V CDR1 and CDR2: ENHRY, SYGVKD. There are 14 residues in the CDR3. Trimming left V 11 bases short and J 0 bases short, with 15 bases between. This chain's CDR3 is CAPEKSESTDTQYF. The CDR3 DNA reads as TGTGCCCCCGAAAAGAGCGAAAGCACAGATACGCAGTATTTT.

The genes are TRBV2 and TRBJ2-6; D uncertain. CDR1 SNHLY and CDR2 FYNNEI come from the germline V gene. The V and J ends lost 7 bases and 5 bases respectively, with 9 bases between them. The CDR3 sequence is 13 residues long. In DNA form, the CDR3 reads TGTGCCAGCATCATCATGAGGGCCAACGTCCTGACTTTC. Protein sequence: CASIIMRANVLTF.

The chain is built from TRBV5-1 and TRBJ1-1; possible D gene TRBD1, 5 bases. Germline CDR1 reads SGHRS; CDR2 reads YFSETQ. The ends were cut back, 4 bases at V and 8 bases at J, with 15 bases in the middle. The CDR3 sequence is 13 residues long. The CDR3 DNA reads as TGCGCCAGCAGCACAGGACTAGCGGGAGAAGCTTTCTTT. Encoded protein: CASSTGLAGEAFF.

The chain joins TRBV29-1 to TRBJ1-2, with TRBD1 matching 12 bases. Germline CDR1 SQVTM, CDR2 ANQGSEA. Trimming removed 7 bases from V and 8 bases from J; junction bases left unmatched: 8. This CDR3 has 13 amino acids. CDR3: CSAAGTGGEGYTF. CDR3 coding DNA: TGCAGCGCAGCCGGGACAGGGGGCGAGGGCTACACCTTC. The full variable domain, in which reference TRBV29-1 and TRBJ1-2 provide the parts outside the CDR3, is SAVISQKPSRDICQRGTSLTIQCQVDSQVTMMFWYRQQPGQSLTLIATANQGSEATYESGFVIDKFPISRPNLTFSTLTVSNMSPEDSSIYLCSAAGTGGEGYTFGSGTRLTVV.